A selection of T cell receptor beta chains follows, all from one sample in a study of cytomegalovirus exposure and HLA in healthy donors. Sequenced by immunoSEQ multiplex PCR; TCRdb stores in-frame clones only, minus some. The sample yields more than 200,000 clones, roughly 87% seen once. The sample was PBMCs. These receptors all come from a woman in her twenties or thirties in good health and CMV-seronegative. Both conserved end residues are part of each CDR3. The order of the fields is clone size, CDR3 length, J gene, V gene, CDR3 protein. For some rows the clone size is stated as once, few or many, or as a class when expanded; others skip it.

- 13 TRBJ2-7 TRBV6-6 CASSTRGRYEQYF
- 14 TRBJ1-2 TRBV28 CASTSAGRAGGYTF
- 13 TRBJ2-5 TRBV28 CASSDDRGETQYF
- 13 TRBJ1-1 TRBV23-1 CASTGCGIDHGFF
few 16 TRBJ2-2 TRBV7-8 CASSPRGRGGIGELFF
- 14 TRBJ1-2 TRBV7-2 CASSLVEGNYGYTF
- 13 TRBJ2-5 TRBV27 CASSPTVKVTQYF
once 18 TRBJ2-6 TRBV4-1 CASSQTGGLISGANVLTF
- 12 TRBJ2-7 TRBV25-1 CASSVGLGEQYF
- 15 TRBJ2-7 TRBV5-1 CASRLAGGPSYEQYF
- 11 TRBJ2-7 TRBV30 CAWSREYEQYF
- 16 TRBJ2-2 TRBV28 CASTFGWTESTGELFF
- 15 TRBJ2-5 TRBV18 CASSPAGRDVKTQYF
- 14 TRBJ1-1 TRBV9 CASSPFRANTEAFF
- 10 TRBJ1-2 TRBV27 CASSLGGYTF
- 14 TRBJ1-2 TRBV19 CASSIGDSRSGYTF
- 13 TRBJ2-5 TRBV4-3 CASSRDRAETQYF
- 16 TRBJ1-2 TRBV7-9 CASSLGRQGVDYGYTF
once 11 TRBJ2-4 TRBV2 CASRVSNIQYF
- 10 TRBJ2-7 TRBV29-1 CSVVTGGQYF
- 14 TRBJ2-5 TRBV2 CASSVAGWGETQYF
- 17 TRBJ2-5 TRBV13 CASRTGGLAGEQETQYF
- 14 TRBJ2-7 TRBV11-2 CASSSGQGLYEQYF
- 13 TRBJ2-7 TRBV7-8 CASSLGGFHEQYF
- 16 TRBJ2-2 TRBV5-4 CASSLDTSGRTGELFF
- 13 TRBJ1-5 TRBV2 CASSAGDRQPQHF
- 15 TRBJ1-4 TRBV28 CASSFTGGLNEKLFF
- 14 TRBJ2-2 TRBV7-9 CASSLAGDTGELFF
- 18 TRBJ2-1 TRBV11-2 CASSSGIAGGTQYNEQFF
once 13 TRBJ2-7 TRBV11-2 CASSLGLAYEQYF
once 16 TRBJ1-5 TRBV7-2 CASSLGAQHFNQPQHF
few 17 TRBJ1-2 TRBV30 CAWSSRPVGGANYGYTF
- 14 TRBJ2-2 TRBV6-5 CASSYSREPGELFF
- 15 TRBJ2-3 TRBV5-8 CASSRYGGSTDTQYF
- 14 TRBJ2-3 TRBV2 CASSDVRVADTQYF
- 14 TRBJ2-7 TRBV4-1 CASSQDSGTYEQYF
- 16 TRBJ2-3 TRBV7-2 CASSLEASGGTDTQYF